This paragraph covers one TCR beta chain sequence. What it binds is not known. The sample originates from a study of T cell repertoires in cytomegalovirus infection. Study findings and constraints: Dominating the ex vivo response were HLA-C-restricted CMV-specific TCR beta clonotypes.

Germline V gene sequence: CDR1 SQVTM, CDR2 ANQGSEA. V lost 7 bases and J lost 4, with 16 bases in between. This CDR3 comprises 13 residues. A single record per CDR3 protein comes from TCRdb applying MiXCR to the reads. Here the sample spans some 68,000 distinct CDR3 sequences, 22% being singletons. Input material: PBMCs, sequenced either directly or after in vitro stimulation (not recorded which). The chain recombines TRBV29-1 with TRBJ1-1, with a weak D call TRBD1 (6 bases). The clonotype comes from a human donor in good health (CMV status not recorded). Some clones in this sample may be carry-over from other donors' samples. CDR3 sequence (DNA): TGCAGCGCTGCTGCAGGGGTTGTCACTGAAGCTTTCTTT. Amino acid sequence: CSAAAGVVTEAFF.